Listed below are T cell receptor beta chains from one sample, sequenced in a study of cytomegalovirus exposure and HLA in healthy donors. Clones were read by immunoSEQ multiplex PCR, and TCRdb kept only the in-frame ones, dropping some. This table holds about 150,000 clones, around nine tenths found once. The sample was PBMCs. These TCRs come from a woman in her twenties or thirties in good health and CMV-seronegative. CDR3s include the opening cysteine and the closing phenylalanine or tryptophan. A D gene is named only where the DNA matches it firmly. Not every row has a clone size; where given, it reads once, few, many or a size class.

CSDVTRQGSYNEQFF	TGCAGCGATGTGACCCGACAGGGTTCCTACAATGAGCAGTTCTTC	TRBD1	TRBV29-1	.	TRBJ2-1
CASSPWTGRSTEAFF	TGTGCCAGCAGTCCCTGGACAGGGAGGTCCACTGAAGCTTTCTTT	TRBD1	TRBV27	once	TRBJ1-1
CAWTRTGSSGANVLTF	TGTGCCTGGACCCGGACAGGGAGCTCTGGGGCCAACGTCCTGACTTTC	TRBD1	TRBV30	.	TRBJ2-6
CASSPYVMNTEAFF	TGTGCCAGCAGCCCTTATGTTATGAACACTGAAGCTTTCTTT	.	TRBV7-2	.	TRBJ1-1
CASRTGGRSNQPQHF	TGTGCCAGCAGGACAGGGGGCAGAAGCAATCAGCCCCAGCATTTT	TRBD1	TRBV6-1	.	TRBJ1-5
CASSLTTSSNTGELFF	TGCGCCAGCAGTTTGACGACTAGCTCGAACACCGGGGAGCTGTTTTTT	TRBD2	TRBV5-1	.	TRBJ2-2
CASSQDGLTAAKNIQYF	TGCGCCAGCAGCCAAGATGGACTCACGGCGGCCAAAAACATTCAGTACTTC	.	TRBV4-3	once	TRBJ2-4
CAWSSSGGADTQYF	TGTGCCTGGAGTTCTAGCGGGGGCGCAGATACGCAGTATTTT	TRBD2	TRBV30	.	TRBJ2-3
CAISGTGTQETQYF	TGTGCCATCTCCGGGACAGGGACACAAGAGACCCAGTACTTC	TRBD1	TRBV10-3	.	TRBJ2-5
CSVEAGNYGYTF	TGCAGCGTTGAAGCGGGTAACTATGGCTACACCTTC	.	TRBV29-1	.	TRBJ1-2